These 9 T cell receptor beta chains were all obtained from the same sample, sequenced in a study of CD8 T cells in Susac syndrome (dated by TCRdb to the late 2010s). Library preparation used the immunoSEQ multiplex PCR assay. RNA was extracted with the RNeasy kit and about 0.5 to 1 ug was reverse transcribed using random hexamers. TCRdb applied fastp at Q25 and MiXCR to the public reads, then kept only in-frame beta chains. Every entry covers one CDR3 protein and lists the most common genes and DNA from its rows. Across this sample there are around 190,000 distinct CDR3 sequences, with 85% to 95% seen only once. The ten largest clones add up to about 0.15% of the sample. Specimen: CD8+ T cells from PBMCs. The receptor source for this set is a human donor with multiple sclerosis.

The CDR3 nucleotides read TGTGCCTGGAGTGTATCCTTCGAGGGAAGAGCTTTCTTT. Amino acids: CAWSVSFEGRAFF. The chain has TRBV30 and TRBJ1-1, with D unclear. The V end lost 0 bases, the J end lost 10 bases, and 15 bases lay between the germline ends. The V gene's germline CDR1 is GTSNPN and CDR2 SVGIG (reference sequence). The CDR3 runs to 13 residues.

The chain uses TRBV6-6 and TRBJ2-7; D is perhaps TRBD2 (5 bases). The CDR3 loop spans 15 amino acids. Trimming took off 0 bases at V and 3 bases at J, with 12 bases between the two ends. Germline lookup yields CDR1 MNHNY and CDR2 SVGAGI (reference sequence). The CDR3, as DNA: TGTGCCAGCAGTTACTCGCTAGAGGGTTTCTACGAGCAGTACTTC. It is translated as CASSYSLEGFYEQYF.

The CDR3 loop reads CATLDIGTASEQFF. CDR3 DNA sequence: TGTGCCACCTTAGACATAGGGACGGCGTCCGAGCAGTTCTTC. This chain connects TRBV24-1 to TRBJ2-1; D may be TRBD1 or TRBD2 (5 bases each). V shed 9 bases and J shed 10 bases, with 21 bases lying between them. This CDR3 spans 14 amino acids. Germline V gene sequence: CDR1 KGHDR, CDR2 SFDVKD.

The chain is built from TRBV28 and TRBJ2-3; D unclear. Per the germline V gene, CDR1 is MDHEN and CDR2 is SYDVKM. With 1 base removed from V and 0 bases from J, the gap between germline ends came to 8 bases. The CDR3 spans 15 residues. The DNA for the CDR3 is TGTGCCAGCAGTTTATCCTTGACTAGCACAGATACGCAGTATTTT. It codes for CASSLSLTSTDTQYF.

The V call is TRBV20-1, the J call TRBJ1-5; D is unresolved. The CDR3 extends over 14 amino acids. The germline V gene encodes CDR1 DFQATT and CDR2 SNEGSKA (reference sequence). V was cut by 5 bases and J by 3 bases, with 14 bases left in between. The CDR3: CSAEHSFSNQPQHF. The CDR3 nucleotides are TGCAGTGCTGAACACAGTTTTTCCAATCAGCCCCAGCATTTT.

The chain combines TRBV2 with TRBJ2-1; TRBD2 aligns across 8 bases. The J segment lost 1 base and the V segment lost 0 bases, leaving 5 bases of the junction unmatched. This CDR3 is 17 amino acids long. Germline V gene lookup returns CDR1 SNHLY and CDR2 FYNNEI. CDR3: CASSEAWTSISYNEQFF. CDR3 coding DNA: TGTGCCAGCAGTGAAGCCTGGACTAGCATATCCTACAATGAGCAGTTCTTC.

This chain links TRBV3-1 with TRBJ1-1; weak D call: TRBD1 (6 bases). The germline V gene encodes CDR1 LGHDT and CDR2 YNNKEL (reference sequence). CDR3 size: 13 residues. V lost 1 base to trimming and J lost 6 bases, with 9 bases between them. The chain's CDR3 is CASSQGGGAEAFF. The DNA for the CDR3 is TGTGCCAGCAGCCAAGGTGGGGGCGCTGAAGCTTTCTTT. The full variable domain, rest sourced from reference TRBV3-1 and TRBJ1-1, is DTAVSQTPKYLVTQMGNDKSIKCEQNLGHDTMYWYKQDSKKFLKIMFSYNNKELIINETVPNRFSPKSPDKAHLNLHINSLELGDSAVYFCASSQGGGAEAFFGQGTRLTVV.

The J gene is TRBJ1-1, the V gene TRBV20-1; D not certain. Germline V gives CDR1 DFQATT, CDR2 SNEGSKA (reference sequence). V lost 1 base to trimming and J lost 6 bases, with 3 bases between them. CDR3 length: 10 amino acids. Written as DNA, the CDR3 is TGCAGTGCTAGAGGGCCTGAAGCTTTCTTT. As protein: CSARGPEAFF.

The chain uses TRBV7-9 and TRBJ2-7, with D possibly matching TRBD1 (6 bases). V lost 5 bases to trimming and J lost 6 bases, with 11 bases between them. The CDR3 sequence is 12 residues long. Germline CDR1 SEHNR, CDR2 FQNEAQ (reference sequence). Here the CDR3 reads CASSLGGSEQYF. The CDR3, as DNA: TGTGCCAGCAGCCTTGGGGGCAGCGAGCAGTACTTC. Supplemented by reference TRBV7-9 and TRBJ2-7, the full variable domain reads DTGVSQNPRHKITKRGQNVTFRCDPISEHNRLYWYRQTLGQGPEFLTYFQNEAQLEKSRLLSDRFSAERPKGSFSTLEIQRTEQGDSAMYLCASSLGGSEQYFGPGTRLTVT.